This T cell receptor (beta chain) was captured by sequencing in a study of OX40 agonist ivuxolimab in advanced cancers. In germline, CDR1 is SNHLY, CDR2 FYNNEI. CDR3 length: 13 amino acids. J lost 3 bases, V lost 5 bases, and 1 base had no gene match. On cycle 4 day 1 and cycle 7 day 1, as well as at baseline, blood was sampled. Sequencing used immunoSEQ multiplex PCR; TCRdb keeps in-frame clones, though not all of them. The top ten clones hold around 4.5% of a sample with roughly 60,000 clones, 84% of them seen once. This TCR came from an adult with an advanced solid tumor such as melanoma, head and neck, liver or kidney cancer. The input for sequencing was CD4+ or CD8+ T cells sorted from blood, taken in a trial of the OX40 agonist ivuxolimab. V gene TRBV2 combines with J gene TRBJ2-5; the match to TRBD1 covers 9 bases. CDR3 residues: CASSRDREETQYF. As DNA, the CDR3 is TGTGCCAGCAGTAGGGACAGGGAAGAGACCCAGTACTTC.